A single sample gave rise to the 23 T cell receptor beta chains below, sequenced in a study of CD8+CD57+ T cells in acquired aplastic anemia. Sequencing was done on patients that had shown CD8+CD57+ cell expansion by flow cytometry. Genomic DNA acted as the template from which TCR beta VDJ combination and CDR3 sequence profiling were carried out. TCRdb re-called the reads with MiXCR, one entry per CDR3 protein. The sample holds some 180,000 distinct CDR3 sequences, about 60% seen once. What was sequenced was sorted CD4+, CD8+, or CD8+CD57+ T cells (not recorded which) from PBMCs. All receptors derive from a human donor with aplastic anemia.

The CDR3 reads CASSPGDRGNSPLHF. CDR3 in DNA: TGTGCCAGCAGCCCAGGGGATAGGGGCAATTCACCCCTCCACTTT. The rearrangement links TRBV7-9 to TRBJ1-6; TRBD1 might be the D (6 bases). Germline CDR1 is SEHNR and CDR2 is FQNEAQ (reference sequence). V was cut by 5 bases and J by 7 bases, with 15 bases left in between. The CDR3 contains 15 residues.

J is TRBJ2-3 and V is TRBV12-3 or TRBV12-4; D call uncertain. The CDR3 consists of 17 residues. The germline V and J ends were trimmed by 5 bases and 1 base, with 19 bases remaining between them. DNA for the CDR3: TGTGCCAGCAGTCGTTTGGGGTTAGGAGTGGGCACAGATACGCAGTATTTT. Translation: CASSRLGLGVGTDTQYF.

V and J are TRBV7-8 and TRBJ1-2, with D possibly being TRBD1 (5 bases). The CDR3 is 15 amino acids. Trimming removed 4 bases at V and 3 bases at J, with 15 bases between. The germline gives CDR1 SGHVS, CDR2 FQNEAQ. In nucleotides, the CDR3 is TGTGCCAGCAGCTCCACCCTGGGGCGGGACTATGGCTACACCTTC. Its translation: CASSSTLGRDYGYTF.

The sample holds one count of this clonotype. The J gene is TRBJ1-1, the V gene TRBV19; D unresolved. Between the trimmed V and J ends, which lost 1 base and 1 base, there was a span of 13 bases. Germline values: CDR1 LNHDA, CDR2 SQIVND (reference sequence). This CDR3 spans 16 amino acids. CDR3 nucleotides: TGTGCCAGTAGTATAGGTTTGAGGGAGAGGAACACTGAAGCTTTCTTT. This translates into CASSIGLRERNTEAFF. The full variable domain, rest sourced from reference TRBV19 and TRBJ1-1, is DGGITQSPKYLFRKEGQNVTLSCEQNLNHDAMYWYRQDPGQGLRLIYYSQIVNDFQKGDIAEGYSVSREKKESFPLTVTSAQKNPTAFYLCASSIGLRERNTEAFFGQGTRLTVV.

The gene calls are TRBV7-2 and TRBJ2-1; no reliable D call. V shed 0 bases and J shed 4 bases, with 13 bases lying between them. Germline assignment: CDR1 SGHTA and CDR2 FQGNSA. CDR3 length equals 16 residues. Written as DNA, the CDR3 is TGTGCCAGCAGCTTAGCGGGAAGCGTGGGGTACAATGAGCAGTTCTTC. Its protein product is CASSLAGSVGYNEQFF.

This clonotype was seen a handful of times. The chain couples TRBV6-4 to TRBJ2-5; TRBD2 is a possible D gene (6 bases). The CDR3 covers 15 residues. Germline lookup yields CDR1 MRHNA and CDR2 SNTAGT. V lost 0 bases and J lost 2, with 10 bases in between. The CDR3 DNA reads as TGTGCCAGCAGTGACTCGAACGGGGGTCAAGAGACCCAGTACTTC. As protein: CASSDSNGGQETQYF.

The chain couples TRBV15 to TRBJ1-5, with D hard to call. The V gene lost 0 bases and the J gene lost 0 bases, with 3 bases spanning the gap. The germline V gene encodes CDR1 LNHNV and CDR2 YYDKDF (reference sequence). CDR3 length equals 14 residues. CDR3 region: CATSRDGSNQPQHF. As DNA, the CDR3 is TGTGCCACCAGCAGAGATGGTAGCAATCAGCCCCAGCATTTT.

This clonotype is a singleton in its sample. The chain is built from TRBV29-1 and TRBJ2-7; TRBD1 agrees at 9 bases. After removal of 0 bases from V and 5 bases from J, the junction contained 14 bases not matched to a gene. Germline CDR1 is SQVTM and CDR2 is ANQGSEA. The CDR3 length is 17 residues. CDR3 region: CSVEDPGQGLGGDEQYF. The CDR3 DNA sequence: TGCAGCGTTGAAGATCCGGGACAGGGATTGGGGGGAGACGAGCAGTACTTC.

The rearrangement joins TRBV4-2 to TRBJ1-3; D is unclear. Germline values: CDR1 LGHNA, CDR2 YNFKEQ. V was pared by 0 bases and J by 0 bases, with 3 bases between. The CDR3 totals 14 residues. In nucleotides, the CDR3 is TGTGCCAGCAGCCAAGAGTTCTCTGGAAACACCATATATTTT. Translation gives CASSQEFSGNTIYF.

This chain joins TRBV7-9 and TRBJ1-2, with D perhaps matching TRBD1 (6 bases). The CDR3 totals 15 residues. V lost 5 bases and J 3 bases, leaving 16 bases between the germline ends. Germline values: CDR1 SEHNR, CDR2 FQNEAQ (reference sequence). The CDR3 loop is CASSLTGSVHYGYTF. The CDR3, as DNA: TGTGCCAGCAGCCTCACAGGGTCTGTTCACTATGGCTACACCTTC.

This clonotype has a count of ten or more. The V and J genes are TRBV9 and TRBJ2-5; TRBD2 agrees at 11 bases. CDR3 length: 14 amino acids. Germline loops: CDR1 SGDLS, CDR2 YYNGEE. The V gene end was trimmed by 6 bases and the J gene end by 0 bases; junction bases not matched to a gene: 1. The CDR3 nucleotides read TGTGCCAGCACGGGACTAGCGGACCAAGAGACCCAGTACTTC. Its protein product is CASTGLADQETQYF. Full variable domain (missing parts from reference TRBV9 and TRBJ2-5): DSGVTQTPKHLITATGQRVTLRCSPRSGDLSVYWYQQSLDQGLQFLIQYYNGEERAKGNILERFSAQQFPDLHSELNLSSLELGDSALYFCASTGLADQETQYFGPGTRLLVL.

This clonotype was observed a single time. This chain links TRBV20-1 with TRBJ1-1; D is undetermined. The CDR3 has 14 amino acids. The germline gives CDR1 DFQATT, CDR2 SNEGSKA (reference sequence). V lost 1 base, J lost 4 bases, and 13 bases lay in between. In DNA form, the CDR3 reads TGCAGTGCTAGAGGGGTGGTGATGAGCACTGAAGCTTTCTTT. Protein: CSARGVVMSTEAFF.

This clonotype showed up just a few times. A much larger clone differs by one base, so this may be a read error. The rearrangement uses TRBV4-1 and TRBJ1-4; D is unclear. CDR1 is MGHRA, CDR2 YSYEKL, per germline. The CDR3 is 16 amino acids. V dropped 1 base and J dropped 7 bases, with 16 bases sitting between them. CDR3: CASSQGNTVEGEKLFF. For the CDR3, the DNA is TGCGCCAGCAGCCAAGGAAACACGGTCGAGGGTGAAAAACTGTTTTTT.

This clonotype has just a few counts. The chain joins TRBV29-1 to TRBJ2-7; 12 nucleotides match TRBD2. There are 14 residues in the CDR3. In germline, CDR1 is SQVTM, CDR2 ANQGSEA. V shed 4 bases and J 2 bases; nucleotides not matched to a gene: 3. CDR3 residues: CSVAGLAGTYEQYF. CDR3 coding DNA: TGCAGCGTTGCAGGACTAGCGGGGACCTACGAGCAGTACTTC.

The rearrangement joins TRBV20-1 to TRBJ2-1, with D perhaps TRBD1 or TRBD2 (6 bases each). Germline assignment: CDR1 DFQATT and CDR2 SNEGSKA (reference sequence). V was pared by 3 bases and J by 3 bases, with 12 bases between. This CDR3 contains 14 residues. The CDR3 DNA sequence: TGCAGTGCTAGGCGGGAAGGGGGCTACAATGAGCAGTTCTTC. It translates to CSARREGGYNEQFF.

This chain joins TRBV7-2 and TRBJ2-5; possibly TRBD1 for D (6 bases). Between the trimmed V and J ends, which lost 8 bases and 0 bases, there was a span of 7 bases. The V gene's germline CDR1 is SGHTA and CDR2 FQGNSA. The CDR3 consists of 12 residues. The CDR3 sequence: CASRTDQETQYF. CDR3 DNA sequence: TGTGCCAGCCGGACAGACCAAGAGACCCAGTACTTC.

The chain has TRBV14 and TRBJ2-3; D is possibly TRBD1 or TRBD2 (6 bases each). V shed 1 base and J shed 2 bases, with 16 bases lying between them. CDR1 SGHDN and CDR2 FVKESK come from the germline V gene. The CDR3 totals 17 residues. The CDR3 sequence: CASSQGYAGTLTDTQYF. The DNA of the CDR3 is TGTGCCAGCAGCCAAGGGTACGCGGGGACACTCACAGATACGCAGTATTTT.

The rearrangement joins TRBV4-3 to TRBJ1-5; D is ambiguous. The germline V and J ends were trimmed by 1 base and 6 bases, with 7 bases remaining between them. From germline, CDR1 is LGHNA and CDR2 YSLEER. This CDR3 contains 13 residues. The DNA of the CDR3 is TGCGCCAGCAGCCAAGTGAGCGGTCAGCCCCAGCATTTT. Its translation is CASSQVSGQPQHF.

This clonotype was observed a single time. This sequence joins TRBV2 and TRBJ2-2; D possibly corresponds to TRBD1 (5 bases). The V and J ends lost 6 bases and 4 bases respectively, with 12 bases between them. CDR3 size: 14 residues. Germline V lookup: CDR1 SNHLY, CDR2 FYNNEI. The CDR3: CASRVGRATGELFF. The CDR3 DNA reads as TGTGCCAGCAGAGTGGGCAGGGCCACCGGGGAGCTGTTTTTT.

This clonotype was seen repeatedly, ten times or more. The V gene is TRBV20-1, the J gene TRBJ2-1; D uncertain. V was clipped by 0 bases and J by 0 bases, with 9 bases between them. Germline CDR1 reads DFQATT; CDR2 reads SNEGSKA (reference sequence). The CDR3 consists of 15 residues. The CDR3 DNA follows: TGCAGTGCTAGAGAGCCGGGTTACTCCTACAATGAGCAGTTCTTC. This encodes CSAREPGYSYNEQFF.

The chain carries TRBV7-9 and TRBJ2-7, with no clear D. V lost 7 bases and J lost 4, with 14 bases in between. Germline V gives CDR1 SEHNR, CDR2 FQNEAQ (reference sequence). This CDR3 comprises 13 residues. In DNA, the CDR3 is TGTGCCAGCACTCCGCCGTCGCAATACGAGCAGTACTTC. Residues: CASTPPSQYEQYF.

The rearrangement links TRBV5-1 to TRBJ1-2; 9 bases map to TRBD1. This CDR3 has 16 amino acids. J lost 7 bases, V lost 4 bases, and 14 bases had no gene match. Germline CDR1 is SGHRS and CDR2 is YFSETQ. The CDR3 is CASSPQSGTGRFGYTF. In nucleotides, the CDR3 is TGCGCCAGCAGCCCCCAGTCCGGGACAGGGCGGTTTGGCTACACCTTC.

The chain employs TRBV15 and TRBJ2-7; 7 bases line up with TRBD2. CDR1 and CDR2 from the germline V gene are LNHNV and YYDKDF (reference sequence). The CDR3 sequence is 16 residues long. V was pared by 5 bases and J by 0 bases, with 10 bases of the junction left unmatched. Here the CDR3 DNA reads TGTGCCACCAGCGACAGTAGCGGGCTAAGCTCCTACGAGCAGTACTTC. This gives the protein CATSDSSGLSSYEQYF.